What follows are 20 T cell receptor beta chains derived from one specimen sequenced in a study of CD8 T cells in ankylosing spondylitis. TCRdb recomputed calls from the 5' RACE reads with MiXCR, one row per CDR3 protein. Of hundreds of thousands of distinct CDR3 sequences in the sample, approximately 22% were seen once. Material for sequencing was blood, either unsorted or a sorted T cell fraction (not recorded which). All receptors derive from a male donor with ankylosing spondylitis or in good health (not recorded which).

This clonotype was counted at least ten times. One junction end disagrees with the germline gene, perhaps due to a read error. V gene TRBV12-3 or TRBV12-4 combines with J gene TRBJ2-3; no firm D call. The CDR3 runs 12 residues. In DNA, the CDR3 is TGCGCCAGCAGTTCTAGCACAGATACGCAGTATTTT. Protein product: CASSSSTDTQYF.

This clonotype was detected a few times. The chain carries TRBV5-6 and TRBJ2-1; 9 bases agree with TRBD1. With 3 bases clipped from V and 7 bases from J, the junction kept 8 bases outside the gene matches. From germline, CDR1 is SGHDT and CDR2 YYEEEE. The CDR3 consists of 15 residues. Here the CDR3 DNA reads TGTGCCAGCAGCTATACCGGGACAGGGTTGAATGAGCAGTTCTTC. Its translation is CASSYTGTGLNEQFF.

This clonotype has more than one count but fewer than ten. The rearrangement joins TRBV4-1 to TRBJ2-7; D is unclear. The CDR3 has 12 residues. Germline assignment: CDR1 MGHRA and CDR2 YSYEKL. The V end was cut by 2 bases, the J end by 4 bases, with 6 bases between. The CDR3 here is CASSQLGYEQYF. The CDR3 nucleotides are TGCGCCAGCAGCCAATTGGGGTACGAGCAGTACTTC.

This clonotype has just a few counts. The chain couples TRBV5-8 to TRBJ2-7; 9 bases map to TRBD1. J lost 4 bases, V lost 4 bases, and 9 bases had no gene match. Germline-derived CDR1 and CDR2 are SGHTS and YDEGEE. The CDR3 extends over 15 amino acids. The CDR3 reads CASSNPGQGIYEQYF. CDR3 coding DNA: TGTGCCAGCAGCAATCCGGGACAGGGAATATACGAGCAGTACTTC.

The J gene is TRBJ2-2, the V gene TRBV20-1; a possible D gene is TRBD1 (6 bases). The CDR3 contains 15 residues. In germline, CDR1 is DFQATT, CDR2 SNEGSKA (reference sequence). The germline V and J ends were trimmed by 1 base and 0 bases, with 9 bases remaining between them. This chain's CDR3 is CSARGTVTNTGELFF. In DNA form, the CDR3 reads TGCAGTGCTAGAGGGACAGTGACGAACACCGGGGAGCTGTTTTTT.

This clonotype was detected once. This chain links TRBV6-1 with TRBJ2-1, with D perhaps matching TRBD2 (6 bases). CDR1 and CDR2 (germline): MNHNS, SASEGT. The germline V and J ends were trimmed by 7 bases and 4 bases, with 17 bases remaining between them. The CDR3 covers 15 residues. CDR3 amino acids: CASKMGTGPYNEQFF. For the CDR3, the DNA is TGTGCCAGCAAGATGGGGACTGGCCCTTACAATGAGCAGTTCTTC.

The chain combines TRBV28 with TRBJ2-1, with D unresolved. The CDR3 extends over 11 amino acids. V gave up 10 bases and J gave up 16 bases, with 20 bases separating them. Germline V gene data show CDR1 as MDHEN and CDR2 as SYDVKM. The CDR3 nucleotides are TGTGCCACCCACCAGACCCCTTTTGGATTCTTC. Amino acids: CATHQTPFGFF.

J is TRBJ2-1 and V is TRBV10-2, with a tentative D call TRBD2 (6 bases). The CDR3 has 15 residues. Trimming pared 0 bases from V and 6 bases from J, leaving 12 bases between. The germline CDR1 and CDR2 sequences are WSHSY and SAAADI. The CDR3 DNA is TGCGCCAGCAGTGAGTCCGGGACTCTACCCAATGAGCAGTTCTTC. This gives the protein CASSESGTLPNEQFF.

This chain uses TRBV12-3 or TRBV12-4 with TRBJ2-5; a possible D gene is TRBD1 (6 bases). This CDR3 has 12 residues. With 9 bases removed from V and 3 bases from J, the gap between germline ends came to 11 bases. The CDR3 sequence: CASTQGKETQYF. The CDR3 DNA reads as TGTGCCAGTACACAGGGTAAAGAGACCCAGTACTTC.

This clonotype was counted between two and nine times. The rearrangement joins TRBV28 to TRBJ2-3; 16 bases align to TRBD2. Germline V gives CDR1 MDHEN, CDR2 SYDVKM. The V and J ends lost 9 bases and 3 bases, in that order; junction bases with no gene match: 9. The CDR3 has 17 amino acids. Here the CDR3 reads CASAGLAGGPGTDTQYF. The CDR3 DNA is TGTGCCAGTGCGGGACTAGCGGGGGGGCCCGGGACAGATACGCAGTATTTT.

This clonotype was counted between two and nine times. The CDR3 loop reads CASSLLQGASPLHF. The CDR3 coding sequence is TGTGCCAGCAGCTTATTACAGGGAGCGTCACCCCTCCACTTT. The chain links TRBV7-3 to TRBJ1-6, with a tentative D call TRBD1 (6 bases). CDR3 length equals 14 residues. CDR1 is SGHTA, CDR2 FQGTGA, per germline. Trimming pared 2 bases from V and 10 bases from J, leaving 12 bases between. Full variable domain (outside the CDR3, taken from reference TRBV7-3 and TRBJ1-6): GAGVSQTPSNKVTEKGKYVELRCDPISGHTALYWYRQSLGQGPEFLIYFQGTGAADDSGLPNDRFFAVRPEGSVSTLKIQRTERGDSAVYLCASSLLQGASPLHFGNGTRLTVT.

This chain uses TRBV7-9 with TRBJ1-1; D remains ambiguous. V was cut by 6 bases and J by 6 bases, with 11 bases left in between. The CDR3 has 12 residues. The germline gives CDR1 SEHNR, CDR2 FQNEAQ (reference sequence). CDR3 loop: CASSSPVAEAFF. In DNA form, the CDR3 reads TGTGCCAGCAGTTCGCCGGTGGCTGAAGCTTTCTTT.

The chain recombines TRBV12-3 or TRBV12-4 with TRBJ2-3; possibly TRBD1 for D (5 bases). The CDR3 spans 15 residues. V gave up 3 bases and J gave up 6 bases, with 16 bases separating them. CDR3 region: CASSFGARPTDTQYF. CDR3 DNA: TGTGCCAGCAGTTTTGGGGCCCGGCCCACGGATACGCAGTATTTT.

This clonotype came up many times. The chain is built from TRBV15 and TRBJ2-7; D call uncertain. Per the germline V gene, CDR1 is LNHNV and CDR2 is YYDKDF (reference sequence). Trimming took 0 bases from V and 0 from J, leaving 12 bases between them. The CDR3 is 16 amino acids. The CDR3 nucleotides read TGTGCCACCAGCAGAGATAATTGGTCATCCTCCTACGAGCAGTACTTC. Translated: CATSRDNWSSSYEQYF.

This clonotype was counted only a few times. V and J are TRBV6-1 and TRBJ2-1; D perhaps matches TRBD2 (5 bases). The CDR3 consists of 16 residues. Trimming cost V 1 base and J 0 bases, with 10 bases left between them. Germline CDR1 MNHNS, CDR2 SASEGT. CDR3 coding DNA: TGTGCCAGCAGTGAAGGGCTGGGGAGCTCCTACAATGAGCAGTTCTTC. It is translated as CASSEGLGSSYNEQFF.

This clonotype was seen more than once but under ten times. This rearrangement joins TRBV20-1 to TRBJ2-7, with 10 positions matching TRBD1. The CDR3 is 16 residues long. The germline gives CDR1 DFQATT, CDR2 SNEGSKA (reference sequence). The junction had 9 bases not matched to a gene; V was cut back by 2 bases and J by 2 bases. The CDR3 coding sequence is TGCAGTGCTAGACCACTATGGGACAGGGGCCCCTACGAGCAGTACTTC. Its translation is CSARPLWDRGPYEQYF.

This clonotype came up a few times. V is TRBV7-2 and J is TRBJ2-2; no reliable D call. Germline assignment: CDR1 SGHTA and CDR2 FQGNSA. The CDR3 runs 13 residues. V was pared by 11 bases and J by 1 base, with 11 bases between. As DNA, the CDR3 is TGTGCCGCATGGCAGGTGAACACCGGGGAGCTGTTTTTT. Translating gives CAAWQVNTGELFF.

This chain connects TRBV6-5 to TRBJ2-3, with 7 bases that match TRBD2. The germline gives CDR1 MNHEY, CDR2 SVGAGI. With 0 bases clipped from V and 2 bases from J, the junction kept 2 bases outside the gene matches. The CDR3 runs to 15 residues. The CDR3 DNA reads as TGTGCCAGCAGTTACTCTGCGGGGGACACAGATACGCAGTATTTT. It codes for CASSYSAGDTDTQYF.

The J gene is TRBJ2-3, the V gene TRBV4-1; TRBD2 might be the D (5 bases). This CDR3 region has 12 residues. V was shortened by 7 bases and J by 4 bases, with 9 bases between the two germline ends. Germline V gene data show CDR1 as MGHRA and CDR2 as YSYEKL. The CDR3 sequence: CASTSEADTQYF. CDR3 sequence (DNA): TGCGCCAGCACCTCGGAGGCAGATACGCAGTATTTT.

This clonotype has a handful of counts. V usage is TRBV12-3 or TRBV12-4 and J usage is TRBJ2-7; D is possibly TRBD1 (6 bases). Trimming left V 5 bases short and J 6 bases short, with 14 bases between. The CDR3 is 13 residues long. CDR3 sequence reads: CASSHFQGSEQYF. In DNA, the CDR3 is TGTGCCAGCAGTCATTTCCAGGGGAGCGAGCAGTACTTC.